This entry describes one T cell receptor beta chain. From the 5' RACE reads, TCRdb called clonotypes with MiXCR, one entry per CDR3 protein. The sample includes fewer than 350,000 distinct CDR3 sequences, approximately 15% of them seen just once. The data originate from a study of T-cell memory formation after mild COVID-19. V lost 6 bases and J 3 bases, leaving 8 bases between the germline ends. The germline V gene has CDR1 SGHNT and CDR2 YENEEA. This CDR3 comprises 12 residues. The chain links TRBV11-3 to TRBJ2-5; tentatively, D is TRBD2 (6 bases). The sequenced material came from PBMCs or a T cell subset sorted from them (not recorded which). The TCR comes from a man aged 18 to 30 who had mild COVID-19 (a few samples of this study predate the infection). Cell type and time point are not known. CDR3 amino acids: CASRGGEETQYF. The CDR3 DNA reads as TGTGCCAGCAGGGGGGGAGAAGAGACCCAGTACTTC.